Following are 17 T cell receptor beta chains from one sample sequenced in a study of T cell responses to AZD1222 COVID-19 vaccine. Libraries were prepared by immunoSEQ multiplex PCR; TCRdb keeps only in-frame clonotypes and omits some of them. The sample consists of approximately 150,000 clones, roughly nine tenths of them appearing once. The material was peripheral blood, obtained on day 0 of MenACWY control vaccination. All receptors derive from an adult in good health.

The chain employs TRBV27 and TRBJ2-5; 7 bases line up with TRBD2. Germline-derived CDR1 and CDR2 are MNHEY and SMNVEV (reference sequence). The V gene end was trimmed by 9 bases and the J gene end by 4 bases; junction bases not matched to a gene: 17. This CDR3 region has 16 residues. CDR3 in amino acids: CARSRGGRFSAETQYF. Written as DNA, the CDR3 is TGTGCCAGATCCCGTGGCGGGAGATTTTCTGCAGAGACCCAGTACTTC.

The V gene is TRBV6-5, the J gene TRBJ1-4, with D uncertain. Trimming left V 4 bases short and J 6 bases short, with 6 bases between. This CDR3 is 12 amino acids long. Germline V gives CDR1 MNHEY, CDR2 SVGAGI. CDR3 amino acids: CASSSNYEKLFF. Written as DNA, the CDR3 is TGTGCCAGCAGTTCCAACTATGAAAAACTGTTTTTT.

The chain recombines TRBV19 with TRBJ1-5; 7 bases align to TRBD1. The ends lost 4 bases at V and 3 bases at J; junction bases unmatched: 6. There are 15 residues in the CDR3. The V gene's germline CDR1 is LNHDA and CDR2 SQIVND (reference sequence). The CDR3: CASSTTGRPNQPQHF. The DNA for the CDR3 is TGTGCCAGTAGTACGACAGGGAGGCCCAATCAGCCCCAGCATTTT. The variable domain in full, with the rest retrieved from reference TRBV19 and TRBJ1-5, is DGGITQSPKYLFRKEGQNVTLSCEQNLNHDAMYWYRQDPGQGLRLIYYSQIVNDFQKGDIAEGYSVSREKKESFPLTVTSAQKNPTAFYLCASSTTGRPNQPQHFGDGTRLSIL.

The chain joins TRBV11-3 to TRBJ2-3, with 7 bases that match TRBD2. The J segment lost 0 bases and the V segment lost 3 bases, leaving 6 bases of the junction unmatched. Germline CDR1 is SGHNT and CDR2 is YENEEA. The CDR3 totals 16 residues. The CDR3 loop reads CASSLGLADSTDTQYF. Here the CDR3 DNA reads TGTGCCAGCAGCTTGGGTCTAGCGGATAGCACAGATACGCAGTATTTT.

This clone was observed once. J is TRBJ2-2 and V is TRBV11-3; D is uncertain. Germline CDR1 is SGHNT and CDR2 is YENEEA. Trimming removed 1 base from V and 7 bases from J, with 13 bases in between. This CDR3 is 15 amino acids long. CDR3 nucleotide sequence: TGTGCCAGCAGCTTAGCTGGCGAGTTCGGCGGGGAGCTGTTTTTT. Encoded protein: CASSLAGEFGGELFF.

Only one count was recorded for this clone. V and J are TRBV27 and TRBJ2-1; 13 bases line up with TRBD2. The CDR3 runs 16 residues. V lost 6 bases and J lost 4; bases outside the gene matches: 6. Germline V gene data show CDR1 as MNHEY and CDR2 as SMNVEV (reference sequence). CDR3 sequence reads: CASRPRLAGGYNEQFF. The CDR3 DNA reads TGTGCCAGCAGACCCCGACTAGCGGGAGGATACAATGAGCAGTTCTTC.

This chain uses TRBV6-6 with TRBJ2-4, with unresolved D. CDR3 length: 13 residues. Germline CDR1 is MNHNY and CDR2 is SVGAGI (reference sequence). V lost 0 bases to trimming and J lost 5 bases, with 5 bases between them. This chain's CDR3 is CASSYSHQNIQYF. The CDR3 region has the DNA TGTGCCAGCAGTTACTCGCACCAAAACATTCAGTACTTC.

The rearrangement joins TRBV5-1 to TRBJ1-1; unclear D gene. The germline CDR1 and CDR2 sequences are SGHRS and YFSETQ. Trimming stripped 4 bases from V and 5 bases from J, with 15 bases between. The CDR3 is 14 amino acids. The CDR3: CASSPHYVITEAFF. In DNA, the CDR3 is TGCGCCAGCAGCCCACATTATGTTATTACTGAAGCTTTCTTT.

The chain employs TRBV6-1 and TRBJ1-2; the D is unclear. Trimming stripped 0 bases from V and 9 bases from J, with 8 bases between. Germline lookup yields CDR1 MNHNS and CDR2 SASEGT. The CDR3 consists of 12 residues. The CDR3 is CASSEAGRSYTF. The CDR3 nucleotides are TGTGCCAGCAGTGAAGCGGGGAGGAGCTACACCTTC.

The gene calls are TRBV30 and TRBJ2-7, with 10 bases that match TRBD1. CDR1 is GTSNPN and CDR2 is SVGIG in the germline V gene (reference sequence). Unmatched junction bases numbered 6, after V lost 4 bases and J lost 3 bases. The CDR3 has 14 residues. Here the CDR3 DNA reads TGTGCCTGGATCCTCCGGGACAGGGGCTACGAGCAGTACTTC. It encodes CAWILRDRGYEQYF.

This sequence joins TRBV20-1 and TRBJ2-3; D perhaps matches TRBD2 (5 bases). Looked up from germline, CDR1 is DFQATT and CDR2 is SNEGSKA (reference sequence). The CDR3 has 13 amino acids. The V gene lost 3 bases and the J gene lost 3 bases, with 10 bases spanning the gap. CDR3 DNA sequence: TGCAGTGCTAGTCTCGGGGAGACAGATACGCAGTATTTT. The encoded protein is CSASLGETDTQYF.

This clone occurred once. The V and J genes are TRBV7-9 and TRBJ1-5; no clear D. V was pared by 3 bases and J by 4 bases, with 7 bases between. Germline V gene data show CDR1 as SEHNR and CDR2 as FQNEAQ (reference sequence). The CDR3 length is 13 residues. Here the CDR3 DNA reads TGTGCCAGCAGCTTGGACCTAAATCAGCCCCAGCATTTT. This gives the protein CASSLDLNQPQHF.

The rearrangement links TRBV19 to TRBJ1-5; weak D call: TRBD1 (5 bases). Germline V gene lookup returns CDR1 LNHDA and CDR2 SQIVND (reference sequence). The V and J ends lost 7 bases and 4 bases respectively, with 17 bases between them. The CDR3 has 15 residues. The CDR3 DNA is TGTGCCAGTAAGAGGGGCCCCGGAGATAATCAGCCCCAGCATTTT. This encodes CASKRGPGDNQPQHF.

This chain uses TRBV3-1 (or the pseudogene TRBV3-2) with TRBJ1-3; no reliable D call. CDR1 LGHDT and CDR2 YNNKEL come from the germline V gene (reference sequence). Trimming stripped 1 base from V and 4 bases from J, with 8 bases between. The CDR3 is 14 residues long. The CDR3 is CASSQGRAGNTIYF. CDR3 in DNA: TGTGCCAGCAGCCAAGGTAGAGCGGGAAACACCATATATTTT.

The V call is TRBV30, the J call TRBJ2-7; D not resolved. The germline V gene encodes CDR1 GTSNPN and CDR2 SVGIG (reference sequence). CDR3 length equals 14 residues. V was trimmed by 0 bases and J by 3 bases, leaving 12 bases between them. The CDR3 sequence: CAWSVDLFDYEQYF. In DNA, the CDR3 is TGTGCCTGGAGTGTAGACCTTTTTGACTACGAGCAGTACTTC.

The chain has TRBV29-1 and TRBJ2-2, with no clear D. Germline V CDR1 and CDR2: SQVTM, ANQGSEA. V lost 4 bases to trimming and J lost 4 bases, with 7 bases between them. The CDR3 runs to 12 residues. CDR3 region: CSVGQVTGELFF. CDR3 DNA sequence: TGCAGCGTTGGTCAAGTCACCGGGGAGCTGTTTTTT.

V and J are TRBV27 and TRBJ2-7; 10 nucleotides match TRBD2. The V gene end was trimmed by 5 bases and the J gene end by 6 bases; junction bases not matched to a gene: 10. The CDR3 spans 15 residues. Per the germline V gene, CDR1 is MNHEY and CDR2 is SMNVEV (reference sequence). The CDR3 nucleotides are TGTGCCAGCAGTATCTTAGCGGGAGGCCCTACCGAGCAGTACTTC. This codes for CASSILAGGPTEQYF.